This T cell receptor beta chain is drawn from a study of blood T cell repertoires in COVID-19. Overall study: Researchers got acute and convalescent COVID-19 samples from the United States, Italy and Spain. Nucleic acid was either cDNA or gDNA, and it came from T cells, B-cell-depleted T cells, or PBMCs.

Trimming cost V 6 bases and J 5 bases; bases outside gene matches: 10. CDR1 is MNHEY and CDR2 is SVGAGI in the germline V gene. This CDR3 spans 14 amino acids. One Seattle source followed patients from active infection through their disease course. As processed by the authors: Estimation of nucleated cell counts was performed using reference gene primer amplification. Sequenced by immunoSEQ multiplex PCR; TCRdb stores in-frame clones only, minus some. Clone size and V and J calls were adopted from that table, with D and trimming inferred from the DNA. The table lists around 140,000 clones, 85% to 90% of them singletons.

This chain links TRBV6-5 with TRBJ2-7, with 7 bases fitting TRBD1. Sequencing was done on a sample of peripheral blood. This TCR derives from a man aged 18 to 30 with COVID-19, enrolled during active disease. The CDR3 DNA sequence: TGTGCCAGCAGACGGAACAGGGGATGGGACGAGCAGTACTTC. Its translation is CASRRNRGWDEQYF.